This TCR beta chain was sequenced in a study of post-analysis software for immune sequencing data. Looking at the study overall: Recorded subtypes: relapsing-remitting, secondary progressive, progressive-relapsing; some patients unannotated. Regarding the study as a whole: For normalized Chao1 diversity, multiple sclerosis patients scored significantly lower than controls did. F measure grouped same-batch samples tightly together. Compared with controls, patients had more of about 5 TRBV segments, including TRBV5-6, TRBV5-1 and TRBV20-1.

The germline gives CDR1 SGHTA, CDR2 FQGNSA. This CDR3 is 14 amino acids long. Trimming at V came to 6 bases and at J to 12 bases, leaving 11 bases not matched to a gene. On this clonotype itself: The antigen remains unidentified.

Unique molecular identifiers were carried by the TCR beta cDNA libraries. Input of about 0.95 to 11 million T cells yielded 500,000 to 650,000 cDNA molecules. Each CDR3 protein gets one entry after TCRdb re-called the PCR reads with MiXCR. This sample has about 460,000 distinct CDR3 sequences, with around 40% found just once. The chain has TRBV7-2 and TRBJ1-6, with 7 bases identical to TRBD1. This TCR came from a girl aged 10 to 17 with multiple sclerosis. The sample consisted of blood. The CDR3 region is CASRPDGTALPLHF. The CDR3 DNA is TGTGCCAGCAGACCAGACGGGACAGCTTTACCCCTCCACTTT.